A selection of T cell receptor beta chains follows, all from one sample in a study of shared clonotypes between healthy human individuals. The data were produced by immunoSEQ multiplex PCR, yet TCRdb's version contains in-frame clones alone and is incomplete. The data show 2 million to 2.5 million clones, with approximately 93% seen just once and roughly 0.36% held by the top ten. The sequenced sample consisted of naive CD4+ T cells from PBMCs. The receptors were gathered from a man between 18 and 29 years old in good health. Some clones in this sample may be carry-over from other donors' samples. The CDR3 runs from the conserved cysteine through the conserved F or W. The order of the fields is D gene, J gene, clone size, V gene, CDR3 DNA, CDR3 protein. D genes are given only for firm matches. Some rows mark clone size as missing; the rest say once, few, many or name a class of expanded clone.

-,TRBJ1-1,-,TRBV30,TGTGCCTGGAACAAGGAAACAGGGAAAGGTACTGAAGCTTTCTTT,CAWNKETGKGTEAFF
TRBD1,TRBJ1-5,-,TRBV28,TGTGCCAGCAGCCCCCCGGGGGGACAGGGGGCGGTTCAGCCCCAGCATTTT,CASSPPGGQGAVQPQHF
-,TRBJ2-5,-,TRBV7-2,TGTGCCAGCAGCTTAAGGTGGGGACTGGACCGGGGGACCCAGTACTTC,CASSLRWGLDRGTQYF
-,TRBJ2-1,-,TRBV2,TGTGCCAGCACGGGGAATGAGCAGTTCTTC,CASTGNEQFF
TRBD2,TRBJ2-2,-,TRBV27,TGTGCCAGCAGTTTATTGGCTAGCGGGAGGGGGCTGTTTTTT,CASSLLASGRGLFF
-,TRBJ2-7,-,TRBV30,TGTGCCTGGAGTGTGAGGAGGATAACCGTAGCCCAAGGAAGATACGAGCAGTACTTC,CAWSVRRITVAQGRYEQYF
-,TRBJ2-2,-,TRBV7-3,TGTGCCAGCAGCTCCCTTCCGGGCGACGGGGAGCTGTTTTTT,CASSSLPGDGELFF
TRBD2,TRBJ2-1,-,TRBV6-4,TGTGCCAGCAGGGTACGGACTAGCGGGAGGATCAGCTACAATGAGCAGTTCTTC,CASRVRTSGRISYNEQFF
TRBD2,TRBJ2-7,-,TRBV6-6,TGTGCCAGCAGTTACACCGGGACTACCTACGAGCAGTACTTC,CASSYTGTTYEQYF
TRBD2,TRBJ2-3,-,TRBV7-9,TGTGCCAGCAGCTTAGGGGCTAGCGGGAACGCAGATACGCAGTATTTT,CASSLGASGNADTQYF
TRBD2,TRBJ2-7,-,TRBV11-2,TGTGCCAGCAGCTTACGGACAGGGGTGGGACTAGCGGGCTTTTACGAGCAGTACTTC,CASSLRTGVGLAGFYEQYF
TRBD1,TRBJ1-4,once,TRBV5-6,TGTGCCAGCAGCTTGGGGACAGGGGGGAATGAAAAACTGTTTTTT,CASSLGTGGNEKLFF
-,TRBJ2-5,-,TRBV7-2,TGTGCCAGCAGCTTAGCCAGGGGACTACAAGAGACCCAGTACTTC,CASSLARGLQETQYF
-,TRBJ1-2,-,TRBV27,TGTGCCAGCAGTGGAGCAGGGAGGGGATATGGCTACACCTTC,CASSGAGRGYGYTF
-,TRBJ2-1,few,TRBV5-1,TGCGCCAGCAGCTTGGCCGTCGGTAGCGGCTACAATGAGCAGTTCTTC,CASSLAVGSGYNEQFF
-,TRBJ2-7,-,TRBV7-9,TGTGCCAGCAGCTTGGCCGCGGGACCTTTCCGGCATTACGAGCAGTACTTC,CASSLAAGPFRHYEQYF
TRBD1,TRBJ2-1,-,TRBV7-3,TGTGCCAGCAGGTCAGGGGGTTCAGAGATGTCCTACAATGAGCAGTTCTTC,CASRSGGSEMSYNEQFF
-,TRBJ2-5,-,TRBV18,TGTGCCAGCTCACCACCGTTGGGGACCCAGTACTTC,CASSPPLGTQYF
-,TRBJ2-1,-,TRBV29-1,TGCAGCGTGGCGTCGGCAGCGCCCGATTTCTACAATGAGCAGTTCTTC,CSVASAAPDFYNEQFF
-,TRBJ1-1,-,TRBV2,TGTGCCAGCAGGCTACAGGCTTACACTGAAGCTTTCTTT,CASRLQAYTEAFF
-,TRBJ2-4,-,TRBV30,TGTGCCTGGAGTGGGGCAGGCCGCTTCGCACTAGCCAAAAACATTCAGTACTTC,CAWSGAGRFALAKNIQYF
TRBD2,TRBJ2-1,-,TRBV5-4,TGTGCCAGCAGCTTAGGTACTAGCGGGTACCTTGACAATGAGCAGTTCTTC,CASSLGTSGYLDNEQFF
-,TRBJ2-7,-,TRBV10-3,TGTGCCATCAGGGGGGACGGACTCACCTACGAGCAGTACTTC,CAIRGDGLTYEQYF
TRBD1,TRBJ1-5,-,TRBV15,TGTGCCACCAGTCTCTTACAGGGGGCCAGTCAGCCCCAGCATTTT,CATSLLQGASQPQHF
-,TRBJ1-5,few,TRBV19,TGTGCCAGTAGTCCCAACAATCAGCCCCAGCATTTT,CASSPNNQPQHF
-,TRBJ2-2,-,TRBV6-5,TGTGCCAGCAGTTACTCAGGCAACACCGGGGAGCTGTTTTTT,CASSYSGNTGELFF
-,TRBJ1-5,once,TRBV5-4,TGTGCCAGCAGCTTGGGGCCAAGTAGCAATCAGCCCCAGCATTTT,CASSLGPSSNQPQHF
-,TRBJ2-5,-,TRBV20-1,TGCAGTGCTCGCAGGGGCGGGACCCAGTACTTC,CSARRGGTQYF
-,TRBJ1-2,-,TRBV5-1,TGCGCCAGCAGCTTGCAATCGGGGACAACGGATGGCTACACCTTC,CASSLQSGTTDGYTF
-,TRBJ1-1,-,TRBV18,TGTGCCAGCTCCCCGGGGGGCTGGGGCACTGAAGCTTTCTTT,CASSPGGWGTEAFF
-,TRBJ1-3,-,TRBV28,TGTGCCAGCAGCTCGACAGGCTTGAGCTCTGGAAACACCATATATTTT,CASSSTGLSSGNTIYF
TRBD1,TRBJ1-5,-,TRBV9,TGTGCCAGCAGCCCTACAGGGGGCTTCAATCAGCCCCAGCATTTT,CASSPTGGFNQPQHF
TRBD2,TRBJ2-7,-,TRBV5-6,TGTGCCAGCAGCTTGGGAGCAGCGGGAGGGCTGTACTTC,CASSLGAAGGLYF
-,TRBJ2-7,-,TRBV5-1,TGCGCCAGCAGGACTCGGACAGAAACCTACGAGCAGTACTTC,CASRTRTETYEQYF
TRBD1,TRBJ1-4,-,TRBV6-1,TGTGCCAGCAGGAGGACAGGCGGCGAAAAACTGTTTTTT,CASRRTGGEKLFF
TRBD2,TRBJ2-4,-,TRBV27,TGTGCCAGCGCATTTTCTAGCGGGAGGGCACTAGCCAAAAACATTCAGTACTTC,CASAFSSGRALAKNIQYF
-,TRBJ2-4,-,TRBV6-1,TGTGCCAGCAGTGAATCCGGGGGGCTAGGCAAAAACATTCAGTACTTC,CASSESGGLGKNIQYF
-,TRBJ2-3,-,TRBV6-5,TGTGCCAGCCGCTCGACTGGAGATACGCAGTATTTT,CASRSTGDTQYF
-,TRBJ1-3,-,TRBV6-1,TGTGCCAGCAGTGAACAGCTCGCAGGGCCCTCTGGAAACACCATATATTTT,CASSEQLAGPSGNTIYF
TRBD1,TRBJ2-7,-,TRBV28,TGTGCCAGCAGTTTATGGGACAGGGTATACGAGCAGTACTTC,CASSLWDRVYEQYF
-,TRBJ2-7,-,TRBV11-2,TGTGCCAGCAGCTTTGGCAGCTACGAGCAGTACTTC,CASSFGSYEQYF
TRBD1,TRBJ1-2,-,TRBV28,TGTGCCAGCAGTTTAGGGGACAGCCTAACCACTAACTATGGCTACACCTTC,CASSLGDSLTTNYGYTF